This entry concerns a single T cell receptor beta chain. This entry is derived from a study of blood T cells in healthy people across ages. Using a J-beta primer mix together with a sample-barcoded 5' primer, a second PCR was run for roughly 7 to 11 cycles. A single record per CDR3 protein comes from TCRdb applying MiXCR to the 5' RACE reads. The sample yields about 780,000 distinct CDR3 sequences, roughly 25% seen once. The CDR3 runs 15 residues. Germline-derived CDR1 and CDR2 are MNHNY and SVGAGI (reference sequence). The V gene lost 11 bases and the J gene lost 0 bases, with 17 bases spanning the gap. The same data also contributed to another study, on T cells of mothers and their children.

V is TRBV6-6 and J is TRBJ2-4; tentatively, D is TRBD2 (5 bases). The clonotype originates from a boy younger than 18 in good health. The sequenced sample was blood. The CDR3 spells CASTYRGEAKNIQYF. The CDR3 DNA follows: TGTGCCTCGACCTACCGGGGAGAAGCCAAAAACATTCAGTACTTC.